This T cell receptor beta chain derives from a study of cytomegalovirus exposure and HLA in healthy donors. General study findings and limits: The study found most TCR sequences rare, yet found some public TCRs in many donors. The classifier was said to identify cytomegalovirus status with high specificity and sensitivity.

Measured with immunoSEQ multiplex PCR; TCRdb has only the in-frame clones, and not every one. The top ten hold about 1.5% of the sample, which has about 190,000 clones, around 86% seen once. As for this clone: Its antigen is unknown.

The germline V gene encodes CDR1 SGHRS and CDR2 YFSETQ. This CDR3 spans 14 amino acids. The V end was cut by 1 base, the J end by 2 bases, with 8 bases between. The chain recombines TRBV5-1 with TRBJ2-3; D is unclear. The receptor's source is a woman aged 18-29 years in good health and CMV-seronegative. Specimen: PBMCs. The CDR3 bases are TGCGCCAGCAGCTTGAATCCAGACACAGATACGCAGTATTTT. It specifies CASSLNPDTDTQYF. Full variable domain (rest looked up from reference TRBV5-1 and TRBJ2-3): KAGVTQTPRYLIKTRGQQVTLSCSPISGHRSVSWYQQTPGQGLQFLFEYFSETQRNKGNFPGRFSGRQFSNSRSEMNVSTLELGDSALYLCASSLNPDTDTQYFGPGTRLTVL.